This is a list of T cell receptor beta chains from one sample in a study of blood T cell repertoires in COVID-19. The protocol was immunoSEQ multiplex PCR, while the TCRdb copy is restricted to in-frame clones and leaves out a portion. The sample holds roughly 63,000 clones, 79% seen once. The sample was peripheral blood. The receptors here all came from a human donor in a cohort sampled during active COVID-19. Each CDR3 is given with its conserved first and last residue. A D gene is named only where the DNA matches it firmly.

d_call	v_call	j_call	cdr3_aa	cdr3_nt
TRBD2	TRBV5-4	TRBJ2-1	CASSRGAGEAYNEQFF	TGTGCCAGCAGCAGAGGGGCGGGAGAGGCCTACAATGAGCAGTTCTTC
TRBD1	TRBV11-2	TRBJ2-1	CASSLRRGQATNEQFF	TGTGCCAGCAGCTTACGCCGCGGACAGGCTACAAATGAGCAGTTCTTC
.	TRBV11-2	TRBJ2-1	CASSLATYNEQFF	TGTGCCAGCAGCTTAGCGACTTACAATGAGCAGTTCTTC
.	TRBV24-1	TRBJ1-5	CATSDLQRAKAGLIHQPQHF	TGTGCCACCAGTGATTTGCAGAGGGCCAAGGCTGGACTCATCCATCAGCCCCAGCATTTT
.	TRBV11-2	TRBJ1-1	CASSPEIRGTEAFF	TGTGCCAGCAGCCCCGAGATCAGGGGAACTGAAGCTTTCTTT
TRBD2	TRBV7-2	TRBJ2-3	CASSPGLAGFTDTQYF	TGTGCCAGCAGCCCGGGACTAGCGGGTTTCACAGATACGCAGTATTTT
.	TRBV7-2	TRBJ1-2	CASSFLRVDGYTF	TGTGCCAGCAGCTTCCTCAGGGTTGATGGCTACACCTTC
.	TRBV18	TRBJ2-5	CASSPRKLVETQYF	TGTGCCAGCTCACCACGCAAACTCGTAGAGACCCAGTACTTC
TRBD2	TRBV6-5	TRBJ2-5	CASRPRGIQETQYF	TGTGCCAGCAGGCCGCGGGGGATCCAAGAGACCCAGTACTTC
.	TRBV29-1	TRBJ2-1	CSVDPGLYNEQFF	TGCAGCGTAGACCCGGGACTCTACAATGAGCAGTTCTTC
.	TRBV9	TRBJ2-2	CASSPLGVAVTGELFF	TGTGCCAGCAGCCCTTTGGGGGTAGCGGTCACCGGGGAGCTGTTTTTT
TRBD2	TRBV7-8	TRBJ2-1	CASNPGLAGVRNEQFF	TGTGCCAGCAACCCGGGACTAGCGGGAGTAAGGAATGAGCAGTTCTTC
.	TRBV20-1	TRBJ2-7	CSASLYGASTYEQYF	TGCAGTGCTAGTCTCTATGGCGCTAGCACTTACGAGCAGTACTTC
TRBD2	TRBV9	TRBJ2-7	CASSVGGSAAYEQYF	TGTGCCAGCAGCGTCGGCGGGAGTGCTGCCTACGAGCAGTACTTC
.	TRBV19	TRBJ1-4	CASARRGNEKLFF	TGTGCCTCCGCGAGGAGGGGAAATGAAAAACTGTTTTTT
.	TRBV29-1	TRBJ2-5	CSVGFSPQGETQYF	TGCAGCGTTGGTTTCAGTCCCCAGGGGGAGACCCAGTACTTC
.	TRBV21-1	TRBJ2-7	CASSKDPSGYEQYF	TGTGCCAGCAGCAAAGATCCTAGCGGCTACGAGCAGTACTTC
TRBD1	TRBV2	TRBJ1-5	CASNRGRGNQPQHF	TGTGCCAGCAACAGGGGGCGCGGTAATCAGCCCCAGCATTTT
.	TRBV4-2	TRBJ2-1	CASSQAAEYNEQFF	TGTGCCAGCAGCCAAGCAGCGGAGTACAATGAGCAGTTCTTC
.	TRBV30	TRBJ2-5	CAWSPGQLQETQYF	TGTGCCTGGAGCCCCGGACAGCTTCAAGAGACCCAGTACTTC
TRBD2	TRBV4-1	TRBJ2-1	CASSQDRTSGTYNEQFF	TGCGCCAGCAGCCAAGACCGGACTAGCGGGACCTACAATGAGCAGTTCTTC
.	TRBV3-1/TRBV3-2	TRBJ2-7	CASSQDGAPSYEQYF	TGTGCCAGCAGCCAAGATGGTGCACCTAGCTACGAGCAGTACTTC